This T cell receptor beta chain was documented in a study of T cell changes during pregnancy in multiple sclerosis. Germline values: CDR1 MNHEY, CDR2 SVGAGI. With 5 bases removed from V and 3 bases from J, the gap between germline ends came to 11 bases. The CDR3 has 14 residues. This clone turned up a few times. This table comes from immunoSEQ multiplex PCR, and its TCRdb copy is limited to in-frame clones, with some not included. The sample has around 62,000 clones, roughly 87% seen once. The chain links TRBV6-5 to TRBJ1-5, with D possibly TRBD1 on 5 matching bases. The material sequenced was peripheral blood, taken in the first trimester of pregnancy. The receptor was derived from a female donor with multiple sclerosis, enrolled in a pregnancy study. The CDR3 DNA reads TGTGCCAGCAGTGACCGGGGGATCAATCAGCCCCAGCATTTT. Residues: CASSDRGINQPQHF.